This T cell receptor (beta chain) came from a study of blood T cells in healthy people across ages. General study findings and limits: Older age coincided with a roughly linear decline in TCR beta diversity per million T cells. Researchers report that TCR beta diversity correlated strongly with naive T cell percentage. No conclusive comparison of naive versus antigen-experienced cells was possible with unsorted PBMCs.

A sample-barcoded 5' primer and a J-beta primer mix were used in a second PCR of about 7 to 12 cycles. From the 5' RACE reads, TCRdb called clonotypes with MiXCR, one entry per CDR3 protein. The sample records about 1.7 million distinct CDR3 sequences, under 30% being singletons. For this clonotype: What it binds is not known.

Peripheral blood, around 10 milliliters per donor, was collected. The CDR3 is 19 amino acids. Trimming left V 0 bases short and J 2 bases short, with 21 bases between. Germline V CDR1 and CDR2: LGHNA, YNFKEQ. The source material was blood. The sequence came from a woman in her 30s in good health. The J gene is TRBJ2-3, the V gene TRBV4-2; possible D gene TRBD2, 7 bases. CDR3 protein: CASSQEMTGGLTNTDTQYF. CDR3 nucleotides: TGTGCCAGCAGCCAAGAGATGACCGGGGGGCTAACTAACACAGATACGCAGTATTTT.